The 14 T cell receptor beta chains in this list originate from one sample, sequenced in a study of Ad26.COV2.S vaccination and SARS-CoV-2 variants. Treatment noted: 15 to 20 received Ad26.COV2.S at low or high dose, single or two shots; roughly 5 received placebo; per-sample allocation not given. The samples date from day 63 after the first vaccine or placebo injection. Assay used: immunoSEQ multiplex PCR; TCRdb lists only in-frame clones, some missing. The profile shows roughly 380,000 clones, 88% of them singletons. The specimen was peripheral blood, collected in a trial of Ad26.COV2.S vaccine versus placebo. Source of these receptors: a person aged 18-60 years who received the Ad26.COV2.S COVID-19 vaccine or a placebo.

As for this clone: This same CDR3 is encoded by further DNA sequences in the sample. This rearrangement joins TRBV6-6 to TRBJ1-4; D remains unclear. Germline V lookup: CDR1 MNHNY, CDR2 SVGAGI (reference sequence). V was clipped by 0 bases and J by 7 bases, with 3 bases between them. The CDR3 runs 12 residues. CDR3 DNA sequence: TGTGCCAGCAGTTACTCGAGTGAAAAACTGTTTTTT. Its protein product is CASSYSSEKLFF.

The CDR3 nucleotides are TGTGCCAGCAGCGAGGGGGCGAGCACTGAAGCTTTCTTT. This codes for CASSEGASTEAFF. The rearrangement uses TRBV9 and TRBJ1-1; TRBD1 matches 7 bases. The CDR3 spans 13 residues. The germline gives CDR1 SGDLS, CDR2 YYNGEE. V lost 3 bases, J lost 4 bases, and 3 bases stayed unmatched.

V and J are TRBV27 and TRBJ1-1; perhaps TRBD1 as D (5 bases). V lost 6 bases and J lost 0, with 17 bases in between. The CDR3 is 16 amino acids. Germline CDR1 MNHEY, CDR2 SMNVEV (reference sequence). The CDR3 DNA reads as TGTGCCAGCAGCTGGGGGACGACAGAGGTGAACACTGAAGCTTTCTTT. Translation: CASSWGTTEVNTEAFF.

This clone was seen just once. The V and J genes are TRBV7-2 and TRBJ2-5; 10 nucleotides agree with TRBD1. This CDR3 contains 15 residues. Germline CDR1 reads SGHTA; CDR2 reads FQGNSA. The V segment lost 5 bases and the J segment 4 bases; nucleotides outside the gene matches: 7. This chain's CDR3 is CASSGARTGGETQYF. DNA of the CDR3: TGTGCCAGCAGCGGGGCGCGGACAGGGGGAGAGACCCAGTACTTC.

The chain carries TRBV5-1 and TRBJ2-7; D possibly corresponds to TRBD1 (5 bases). This CDR3 comprises 15 residues. In germline, CDR1 is SGHRS, CDR2 YFSETQ. The V end lost 1 base, the J end lost 4 bases, and 15 bases lay between the germline ends. The CDR3 here is CASSLTPVGPYEQYF. CDR3 bases: TGCGCCAGCAGCTTGACCCCGGTGGGGCCTTACGAGCAGTACTTC. Looking up the rest from reference TRBV5-1 and TRBJ2-7 gives the full variable domain: KAGVTQTPRYLIKTRGQQVTLSCSPISGHRSVSWYQQTPGQGLQFLFEYFSETQRNKGNFPGRFSGRQFSNSRSEMNVSTLELGDSALYLCASSLTPVGPYEQYFGPGTRLTVT.

This clone was counted between two and nine times. The chain couples TRBV2 to TRBJ2-5, with TRBD2 matching 8 bases. The CDR3 loop spans 14 amino acids. V lost 7 bases to trimming and J lost 0 bases; unmatched junction nucleotides: 4. Germline CDR1 is SNHLY and CDR2 is FYNNEI. The CDR3 sequence is CASNGGGYQETQYF. CDR3 nucleotide sequence: TGTGCCAGCAACGGCGGGGGGTACCAAGAGACCCAGTACTTC.

This clone occurred once. The CDR3 loop is CASSPLGQVAVDTQYF. The CDR3, as DNA: TGTGCCAGCAGCCCCTTGGGACAGGTTGCCGTAGATACGCAGTATTTT. This chain links TRBV3-1 (or the pseudogene TRBV3-2) with TRBJ2-3; TRBD1 agrees at 8 bases. Trimming at V came to 4 bases and at J to 5 bases, leaving 11 bases not matched to a gene. The CDR3 is made up of 16 amino acids. The V gene's germline CDR1 is LGHDT and CDR2 YNNKEL (reference sequence).

This clone was seen a single time. This chain links TRBV30 with TRBJ2-3; the match to TRBD1 covers 7 bases. The trim removed 0 bases at V and 4 bases at J, leaving 4 bases unmatched. The CDR3 is made up of 14 amino acids. Germline V lookup: CDR1 GTSNPN, CDR2 SVGIG (reference sequence). CDR3 sequence: CAWSVRQGADTQYF. CDR3 DNA sequence: TGTGCCTGGAGTGTTAGGCAGGGGGCAGATACGCAGTATTTT.

A note on this clone: At the DNA level, this CDR3 is encoded by other sequences in the same sample as well. The gene calls are TRBV5-1 and TRBJ2-7; D is possibly TRBD1 (5 bases). The V end was cut by 0 bases, the J end by 0 bases, with 10 bases between. The germline gives CDR1 SGHRS, CDR2 YFSETQ. There are 15 residues in the CDR3. The CDR3 reads CASSLAAGPSYEQYF. The CDR3 bases are TGCGCCAGCAGCTTGGCGGCAGGGCCCTCCTACGAGCAGTACTTC.

This chain joins TRBV19 and TRBJ1-6; TRBD1 matches at 8 bases. CDR3 size: 15 residues. The ends lost 1 base at V and 7 bases at J; junction bases unmatched: 3. Per the germline V gene, CDR1 is LNHDA and CDR2 is SQIVND (reference sequence). CDR3 region: CASSIGTGKNSPLHF. The CDR3 coding sequence is TGTGCCAGTAGTATAGGGACAGGGAAAAATTCACCCCTCCACTTT.

This clone was picked up one time. J is TRBJ1-2 and V is TRBV30; possible D gene TRBD1, 5 bases. V gave up 5 bases and J gave up 7 bases, with 17 bases separating them. This CDR3 has 13 amino acids. Germline values: CDR1 GTSNPN, CDR2 SVGIG (reference sequence). CDR3 in DNA: TGTGCCTGGGGGATTGGGGCCTCGGTTGGCTACACCTTC. Residues: CAWGIGASVGYTF.

This chain uses TRBV3-1 (or the pseudogene TRBV3-2) with TRBJ2-3; 9 nucleotides line up with TRBD2. CDR3 length equals 15 residues. V lost 4 bases and J lost 3; bases outside the gene matches: 5. Germline lookup yields CDR1 LGHDT and CDR2 YNNKEL (reference sequence). The CDR3, as DNA: TGTGCCAGCAGCCGGAGCGGGGGGCCGACAGATACGCAGTATTTT. This gives the protein CASSRSGGPTDTQYF.

The genes are TRBV9 and TRBJ2-3, with 8 nucleotides matching TRBD2. The CDR3 spans 18 residues. Germline-derived CDR1 and CDR2 are SGDLS and YYNGEE. With V trimmed by 3 bases and J by 1 base, 13 bases remained unmatched. The DNA of the CDR3 is TGTGCCAGCAGCGCCTCCCTGCATAGCGGGGCAGGCACAGATACGCAGTATTTT. Its translation: CASSASLHSGAGTDTQYF.

This chain joins TRBV7-3 and TRBJ2-1; D perhaps matches TRBD2 (7 bases). Trimming shortened V by 5 bases and J by 5 bases, and 22 bases separated the two germline ends. The CDR3 totals 17 residues. Germline-derived CDR1 and CDR2 are SGHTA and FQGTGA. The DNA of the CDR3 is TGTGCCAGCAGCCAACTAGGGGGGGCGTCCATCAACAATGAGCAGTTCTTC. It yields the protein CASSQLGGASINNEQFF. The complete variable domain, with remaining parts taken from reference TRBV7-3 and TRBJ2-1, reads GAGVSQTPSNKVTEKGKYVELRCDPISGHTALYWYRQSLGQGPEFLIYFQGTGAADDSGLPNDRFFAVRPEGSVSTLKIQRTERGDSAVYLCASSQLGGASINNEQFFGPGTRLTVL.